The 5 T cell receptor beta chains presented below share a single source sample, sequenced in a study of T cell changes during pregnancy in multiple sclerosis. Profiled with immunoSEQ multiplex PCR; TCRdb holds only in-frame clones, not every one. This sample yields some 70,000 clones, of which about 92% are seen a single time; 2% to 2.5% belongs to the top ten. The sample here was peripheral blood, taken in the second trimester of pregnancy. The source is a female donor in good health, enrolled as a control in a pregnancy study.

The chain has TRBV9 and TRBJ2-7; 9 bases match TRBD1. Germline V gene lookup returns CDR1 SGDLS and CDR2 YYNGEE. The V gene end was trimmed by 0 bases and the J gene end by 2 bases; junction bases not matched to a gene: 3. The CDR3 is made up of 15 amino acids. CDR3 protein: CASSVGGDRAYEQYF. For the CDR3, the DNA is TGTGCCAGCAGCGTAGGTGGGGACAGGGCCTACGAGCAGTACTTC.

The V call is TRBV6-1, the J call TRBJ1-5; the D is unclear. V was trimmed by 3 bases and J by 2 bases, leaving 5 bases between them. CDR1 is MNHNS and CDR2 is SASEGT in the germline V gene. CDR3 size: 13 residues. The CDR3 DNA follows: TGTGCCAGCAGTGAGTTCGGCAATCAGCCCCAGCATTTT. Translated: CASSEFGNQPQHF.

The chain employs TRBV5-1 and TRBJ2-2; tentative D call: TRBD2 (6 bases). V dropped 5 bases and J dropped 5 bases, with 10 bases sitting between them. The CDR3 consists of 13 residues. CDR1 and CDR2 (germline): SGHRS, YFSETQ. Here the CDR3 reads CASREGRTGELFF. In DNA, the CDR3 is TGCGCCAGCAGAGAAGGGAGGACCGGGGAGCTGTTTTTT.

The chain carries TRBV6-4 and TRBJ2-2, with 9 bases that match TRBD2. The length of the CDR3 is 15 residues. From germline, CDR1 is MRHNA and CDR2 SNTAGT. The junction had 3 bases not matched to a gene; V was cut back by 3 bases and J by 4 bases. For the CDR3, the DNA is TGTGCCAGCAGTGAATCAGCGGGGGGCACCGGGGAGCTGTTTTTT. It yields the protein CASSESAGGTGELFF.

This clone has only one observation. The DNA for the CDR3 is TGTGCCAGCAGCTTGGTGGTTGTTAGCGGAAGGGGCGGCGAGCAGTACTTC. As protein: CASSLVVVSGRGGEQYF. The V and J genes are TRBV5-4 and TRBJ2-7; the D gene is possibly TRBD2 (6 bases). Trimming shortened V by 0 bases and J by 6 bases, and 22 bases separated the two germline ends. The CDR3 runs 17 residues. The V gene's germline CDR1 is SGHNT and CDR2 YYREEE (reference sequence).